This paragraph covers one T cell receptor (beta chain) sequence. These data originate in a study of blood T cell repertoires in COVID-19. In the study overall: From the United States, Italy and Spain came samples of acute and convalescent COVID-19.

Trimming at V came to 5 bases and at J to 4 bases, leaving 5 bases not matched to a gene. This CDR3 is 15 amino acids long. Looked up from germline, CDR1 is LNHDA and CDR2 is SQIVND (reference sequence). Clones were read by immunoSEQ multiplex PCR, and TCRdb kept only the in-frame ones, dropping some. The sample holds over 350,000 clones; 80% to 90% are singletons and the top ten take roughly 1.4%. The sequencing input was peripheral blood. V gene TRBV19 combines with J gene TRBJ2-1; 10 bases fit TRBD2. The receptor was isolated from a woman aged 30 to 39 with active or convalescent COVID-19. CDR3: CASSPGLASYNEQFF. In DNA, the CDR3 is TGTGCCAGTAGTCCGGGACTAGCGTCTTACAATGAGCAGTTCTTC.